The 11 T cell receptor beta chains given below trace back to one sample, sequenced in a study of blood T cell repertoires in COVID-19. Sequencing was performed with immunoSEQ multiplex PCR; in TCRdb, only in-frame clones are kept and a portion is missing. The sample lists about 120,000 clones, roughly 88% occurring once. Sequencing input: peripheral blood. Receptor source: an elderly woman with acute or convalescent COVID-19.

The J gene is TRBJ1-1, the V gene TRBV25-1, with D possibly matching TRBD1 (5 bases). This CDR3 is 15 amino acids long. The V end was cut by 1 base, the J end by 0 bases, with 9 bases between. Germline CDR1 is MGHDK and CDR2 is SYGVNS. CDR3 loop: CASSELAGMNTEAFF. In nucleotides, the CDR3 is TGTGCCAGCAGTGAATTGGCAGGGATGAACACTGAAGCTTTCTTT.

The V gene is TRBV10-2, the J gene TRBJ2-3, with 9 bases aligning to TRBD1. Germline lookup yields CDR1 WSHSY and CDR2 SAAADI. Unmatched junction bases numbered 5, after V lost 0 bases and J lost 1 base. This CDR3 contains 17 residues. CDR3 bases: TGCGCCAGCAGTGAGTCGGGACAGGGAAGAGGCACAGATACGCAGTATTTT. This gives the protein CASSESGQGRGTDTQYF.

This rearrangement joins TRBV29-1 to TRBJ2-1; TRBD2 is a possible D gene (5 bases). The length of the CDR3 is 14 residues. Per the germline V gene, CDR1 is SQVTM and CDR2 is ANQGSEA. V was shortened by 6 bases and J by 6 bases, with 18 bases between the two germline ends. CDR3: CSVVRAVSGNEQFF. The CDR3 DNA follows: TGCAGCGTCGTGCGGGCGGTGTCCGGCAATGAGCAGTTCTTC.

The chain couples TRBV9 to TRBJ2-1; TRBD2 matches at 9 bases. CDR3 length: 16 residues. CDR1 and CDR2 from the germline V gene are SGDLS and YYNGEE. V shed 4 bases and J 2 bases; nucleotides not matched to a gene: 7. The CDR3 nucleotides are TGTGCCAGCAGCCCCCGAGGCGGGAGGGCCTACAATGAGCAGTTCTTC. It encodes CASSPRGGRAYNEQFF.

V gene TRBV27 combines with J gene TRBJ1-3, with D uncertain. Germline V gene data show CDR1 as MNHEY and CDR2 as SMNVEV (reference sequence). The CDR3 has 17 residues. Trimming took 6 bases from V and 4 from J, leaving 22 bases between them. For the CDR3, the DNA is TGTGCCAGCAGGTGGGTCTCACCCCTAAGGAGGGGAAACACCATATATTTT. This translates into CASRWVSPLRRGNTIYF.

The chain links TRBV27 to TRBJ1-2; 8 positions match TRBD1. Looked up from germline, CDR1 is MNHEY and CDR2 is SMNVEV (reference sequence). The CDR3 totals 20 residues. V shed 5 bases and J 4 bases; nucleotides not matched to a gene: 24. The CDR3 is CASSPIGLSVSGGRGYGYTF. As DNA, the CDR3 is TGTGCCAGCAGTCCTATAGGCCTATCTGTGTCAGGGGGCCGTGGCTATGGCTACACCTTC.

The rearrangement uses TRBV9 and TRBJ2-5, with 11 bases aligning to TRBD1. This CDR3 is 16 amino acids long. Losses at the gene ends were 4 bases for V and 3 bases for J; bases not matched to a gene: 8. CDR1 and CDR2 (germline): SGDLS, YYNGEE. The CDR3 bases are TGTGCCAGCAGCACAGCCGGGACAGGGGGGGAAGAGACCCAGTACTTC. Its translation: CASSTAGTGGEETQYF.

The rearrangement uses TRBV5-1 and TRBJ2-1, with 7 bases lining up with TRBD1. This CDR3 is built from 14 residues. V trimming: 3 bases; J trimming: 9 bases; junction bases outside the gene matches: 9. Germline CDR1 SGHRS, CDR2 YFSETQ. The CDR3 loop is CASSSQQGMSEQFF. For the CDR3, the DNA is TGCGCCAGCAGCTCACAACAGGGGATGAGTGAGCAGTTCTTC.

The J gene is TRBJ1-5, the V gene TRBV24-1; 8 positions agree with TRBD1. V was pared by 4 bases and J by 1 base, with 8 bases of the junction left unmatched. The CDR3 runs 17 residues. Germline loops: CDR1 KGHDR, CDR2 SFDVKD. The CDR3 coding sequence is TGTGCCACCAGTGACCAAAGACAGGGGTGGAGCAATCAGCCCCAGCATTTT. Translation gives CATSDQRQGWSNQPQHF.

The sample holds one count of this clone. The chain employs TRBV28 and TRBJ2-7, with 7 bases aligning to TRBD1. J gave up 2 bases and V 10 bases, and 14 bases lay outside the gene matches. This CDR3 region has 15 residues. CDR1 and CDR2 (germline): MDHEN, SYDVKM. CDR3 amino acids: CATLATGPNPYEQYF. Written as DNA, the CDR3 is TGTGCCACCTTAGCGACAGGGCCAAATCCCTACGAGCAGTACTTC.

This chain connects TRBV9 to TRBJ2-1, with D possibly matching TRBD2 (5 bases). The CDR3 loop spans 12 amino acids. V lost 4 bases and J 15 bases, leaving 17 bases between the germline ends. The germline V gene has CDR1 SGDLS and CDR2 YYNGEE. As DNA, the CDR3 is TGTGCCAGCAGCTCCCCTCTAGCTGGCTGGTTCTTC. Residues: CASSSPLAGWFF.